A single sample gave rise to the 31 T cell receptor beta chains below, sequenced in a study of T cells in tuberculosis. Only in-frame clones appear in the TCRdb table, and some are missing; sequencing was by immunoSEQ multiplex PCR. The sample holds more than 30,000 clones, roughly 97% seen once. The sample taken for sequencing was PBMCs. These receptors were obtained from a donor aged 10-29 years with latent tuberculosis or without tuberculosis infection.

V usage is TRBV11-3 and J usage is TRBJ1-3, with D uncertain. The germline CDR1 and CDR2 sequences are SGHNT and YENEEA. The CDR3 spans 15 residues. The ends were cut back, 0 bases at V and 2 bases at J, with 8 bases in the middle. This chain's CDR3 is CASSLESSAGNTIYF. Here the CDR3 DNA reads TGTGCCAGCAGCTTAGAGTCCAGTGCTGGAAACACCATATATTTT.

V usage is TRBV5-1 and J usage is TRBJ1-3; D gene ambiguous. Germline loops: CDR1 SGHRS, CDR2 YFSETQ. The CDR3 is 15 residues long. Trimming stripped 0 bases from V and 0 bases from J, with 7 bases between. The CDR3, as DNA: TGCGCCAGCAGCTTGGCCGCGGGCTCTGGAAACACCATATATTTT. Protein sequence: CASSLAAGSGNTIYF.

The chain is built from TRBV6-6 and TRBJ2-5; 9 bases map to TRBD1. The germline gives CDR1 MNHNY, CDR2 SVGAGI (reference sequence). The CDR3 extends over 15 amino acids. The ends lost 5 bases at V and 4 bases at J; junction bases unmatched: 8. CDR3 sequence: CASSVGETGGETQYF. DNA of the CDR3: TGTGCCAGCAGTGTTGGCGAGACAGGGGGAGAGACCCAGTACTTC.

The chain joins TRBV5-6 to TRBJ1-4, with D unclear. The CDR3 totals 14 residues. The germline gives CDR1 SGHDT, CDR2 YYEEEE. The V end was cut by 1 base, the J end by 8 bases, with 12 bases between. The CDR3 reads CASSLSSREEKLFF. For the CDR3, the DNA is TGTGCCAGCAGCTTGTCTTCAAGGGAGGAAAAACTGTTTTTT.

The rearrangement joins TRBV2 to TRBJ2-2; TRBD2 agrees at 7 bases. Germline trimming cut 4 bases from V and 3 bases from J; bases unmatched to any gene: 5. Germline CDR1 and CDR2: SNHLY and FYNNEI. The CDR3 totals 15 residues. For the CDR3, the DNA is TGTGCCAGCAGTGTAACTAGCGCCTACACCGGGGAGCTGTTTTTT. Its protein product is CASSVTSAYTGELFF.

CDR3 nucleotide sequence: TGTGCCAGCAGTTTCCCGGGACTAGCGTCCAATGAGCAGTTCTTC. Its protein is CASSFPGLASNEQFF. This chain connects TRBV28 to TRBJ2-1; TRBD2 agrees at 10 bases. CDR3 length: 15 residues. CDR1 is MDHEN, CDR2 SYDVKM, per germline. The V segment lost 3 bases and the J segment 6 bases; nucleotides outside the gene matches: 5.

The chain has TRBV6-1 and TRBJ2-1, with unresolved D. V lost 1 base to trimming and J lost 8 bases, with 9 bases between them. Per germline, CDR1 MNHNS and CDR2 SASEGT. The CDR3 extends over 13 amino acids. The CDR3 sequence is CASSEVRPDEQFF. The CDR3, as DNA: TGTGCCAGCAGTGAAGTACGTCCGGATGAGCAGTTCTTC.

The chain is built from TRBV2 and TRBJ2-1; 7 positions agree with TRBD1. The CDR3 has 15 amino acids. Looked up from germline, CDR1 is SNHLY and CDR2 is FYNNEI. The junction had 12 bases not matched to a gene; V was cut back by 8 bases and J by 5 bases. CDR3 in amino acids: CASSRGQGDHNEQFF. CDR3 nucleotide sequence: TGTGCCAGCTCGAGGGGGCAGGGGGACCACAATGAGCAGTTCTTC.

The chain joins TRBV4-1 to TRBJ1-2; possibly TRBD1 for D (6 bases). The ends were cut back, 0 bases at V and 6 bases at J, with 20 bases in the middle. Germline V gives CDR1 MGHRA, CDR2 YSYEKL. The CDR3 is made up of 17 amino acids. This CDR3 reads CASSQEGVTGIMDGYTF. The DNA for the CDR3 is TGCGCCAGCAGCCAAGAGGGGGTGACAGGTATTATGGATGGCTACACCTTC.

The chain joins TRBV19 to TRBJ1-2; tentatively, D is TRBD1 (5 bases). The CDR3 consists of 13 residues. V lost 8 bases, J lost 2 bases, and 12 bases lay in between. CDR1 is LNHDA, CDR2 SQIVND, per germline (reference sequence). CDR3 in DNA: TGTGCCAGTTCACAGACAGAGAACTATGGCTACACCTTC. It codes for CASSQTENYGYTF.

The chain employs TRBV19 and TRBJ1-2, with 8 bases matching TRBD1. From germline, CDR1 is LNHDA and CDR2 SQIVND (reference sequence). The CDR3 sequence is 15 residues long. The V and J ends lost 5 bases and 6 bases, in that order; junction bases with no gene match: 11. CDR3 protein: CASSPQGALGNGYTF. CDR3 sequence (DNA): TGTGCCAGTAGTCCTCAGGGGGCGCTCGGCAATGGCTACACCTTC.

The genes are TRBV2 and TRBJ2-7; D may be TRBD2 (6 bases). Germline CDR1 is SNHLY and CDR2 is FYNNEI. The CDR3 length is 14 residues. V lost 7 bases and J lost 7, with 20 bases in between. The CDR3 DNA follows: TGTGCCAGCACACAGCGGGTTCTAAGCGGAGAGCAGTACTTC. It specifies CASTQRVLSGEQYF.

The V call is TRBV4-1, the J call TRBJ2-1; 7 bases are shared with TRBD2. Trimming removed 7 bases from V and 6 bases from J; junction bases left unmatched: 9. Per germline, CDR1 MGHRA and CDR2 YSYEKL. There are 14 residues in the CDR3. In DNA form, the CDR3 reads TGCGCCAGCACCGGACTAGGTATCGGCAATGAGCAGTTCTTC. Translation: CASTGLGIGNEQFF.

J is TRBJ2-7 and V is TRBV2, with 12 nucleotides matching TRBD1. Trimming removed 6 bases from V and 6 bases from J; junction bases left unmatched: 3. The CDR3 has 13 amino acids. Germline-derived CDR1 and CDR2 are SNHLY and FYNNEI. The CDR3 region is CASRGTGGGEQYF. The CDR3, as DNA: TGTGCCAGCAGGGGGACAGGGGGCGGCGAGCAGTACTTC.

This chain joins TRBV2 and TRBJ2-4, with a tentative D call TRBD2 (6 bases). The CDR3 runs 18 residues. V was pared by 6 bases and J by 1 base, with 22 bases between. Germline CDR1 and CDR2: SNHLY and FYNNEI. DNA for the CDR3: TGTGCCAGCAGCGCGTCTTTCGGGAATGGGGGGGCCAAAAACATTCAGTACTTC. Its translation: CASSASFGNGGAKNIQYF.

The chain uses TRBV10-2 and TRBJ2-3; possibly TRBD2 for D (6 bases). Germline V gives CDR1 WSHSY, CDR2 SAAADI. V was shortened by 3 bases and J by 2 bases, with 12 bases between the two germline ends. The CDR3 has 15 residues. The CDR3 nucleotides are TGCGCCAGCAGTGAAGGTCGGGGGTTCACAGATACGCAGTATTTT. Protein: CASSEGRGFTDTQYF.

The chain carries TRBV7-2 and TRBJ2-7, with 7 bases identical to TRBD1. Per germline, CDR1 SGHTA and CDR2 FQGNSA. The CDR3 covers 13 residues. Trimming at V came to 1 base and at J to 12 bases, leaving 9 bases not matched to a gene. CDR3 sequence: CASSLVTGQLRYF. CDR3 in DNA: TGTGCCAGCAGCTTAGTTACGGGACAGCTGAGGTACTTC.

CDR3 nucleotide sequence: TGTGCCAGTAGGCAGGGTGGACAGGGAGACAATCAGCCCCAGCATTTT. It yields the protein CASRQGGQGDNQPQHF. The chain combines TRBV19 with TRBJ1-5; 8 bases fit TRBD1. This CDR3 is built from 16 residues. Unmatched junction bases numbered 10, after V lost 6 bases and J lost 3 bases. The germline V gene has CDR1 LNHDA and CDR2 SQIVND (reference sequence).

This chain links TRBV2 with TRBJ2-1; 16 positions agree with TRBD2. The CDR3 consists of 16 residues. Germline CDR1 and CDR2: SNHLY and FYNNEI. The V and J ends lost 5 bases and 9 bases, in that order; junction bases with no gene match: 7. The CDR3: CASSTGLAGGPSEQFF. As DNA, the CDR3 is TGTGCCAGCAGTACGGGACTAGCGGGGGGGCCTAGTGAGCAGTTCTTC. The full variable domain, completed using reference TRBV2 and TRBJ2-1, is EPEVTQTPSHQVTQMGQEVILRCVPISNHLYFYWYRQILGQKVEFLVSFYNNEISEKSEIFDDQFSVERPDGSNFTLKIRSTKLEDSAMYFCASSTGLAGGPSEQFFGPGTRLTVL.

The CDR3 region is CASSLLGGLNYEQYF. CDR3 DNA sequence: TGCGCCAGCAGCTTACTTGGGGGCCTGAACTACGAGCAGTACTTC. J is TRBJ2-7 and V is TRBV5-1; TRBD1 might be the D (6 bases). Trimming left V 2 bases short and J 3 bases short, with 15 bases between. CDR3 length: 15 amino acids. Germline values: CDR1 SGHRS, CDR2 YFSETQ.

This clone came up once. The chain couples TRBV5-1 to TRBJ2-3; D gene uncertain. The V gene lost 3 bases and the J gene lost 0 bases, with 5 bases spanning the gap. This CDR3 comprises 13 residues. Germline assignment: CDR1 SGHRS and CDR2 YFSETQ. This CDR3 is CASSSYSTDTQYF. The CDR3 nucleotides are TGCGCCAGCAGCTCGTATAGCACAGATACGCAGTATTTT.

The chain uses TRBV28 and TRBJ2-3; the match to TRBD2 covers 12 bases. V lost 6 bases to trimming and J lost 4 bases; unmatched junction nucleotides: 11. This CDR3 spans 17 amino acids. Germline V gene lookup returns CDR1 MDHEN and CDR2 SYDVKM. CDR3 sequence: CASSSGASGRAADTQYF. CDR3 sequence (DNA): TGTGCCAGCAGCTCCGGGGCTAGCGGGAGGGCCGCAGATACGCAGTATTTT.

This chain uses TRBV5-3 with TRBJ1-2; tentatively, D is TRBD1 (6 bases). TRBV5-3 is sorted into the ORF group, with uncertain function. Between the trimmed V and J ends, which lost 4 bases and 5 bases, there was a span of 18 bases. CDR3 size: 15 residues. The CDR3 protein is CARSATGRERYGYTF. As DNA, the CDR3 is TGTGCCAGAAGCGCAACAGGGAGGGAAAGGTATGGCTACACCTTC.

This sequence joins TRBV9 and TRBJ2-1, with D possibly TRBD2 on 6 matching bases. The CDR3 has 15 residues. V was trimmed by 4 bases and J by 3 bases, leaving 14 bases between them. Germline CDR1 reads SGDLS; CDR2 reads YYNGEE. CDR3 sequence reads: CASSIRDSRYNEQFF. The CDR3 bases are TGTGCCAGCAGCATCCGGGACTCCCGCTACAATGAGCAGTTCTTC.

The chain couples TRBV6-5 to TRBJ2-2; D not certain. The CDR3 has 14 amino acids. Germline loops: CDR1 MNHEY, CDR2 SVGAGI. Trimming removed 0 bases from V and 4 bases from J, with 6 bases in between. The CDR3 sequence: CASSYSGTTGELFF. The CDR3, as DNA: TGTGCCAGCAGTTACTCTGGCACCACCGGGGAGCTGTTTTTT.

This rearrangement joins TRBV7-2 to TRBJ1-3; 8 bases map to TRBD1. V lost 4 bases, J lost 4 bases, and 6 bases stayed unmatched. The CDR3 contains 15 residues. Germline V gene data show CDR1 as SGHTA and CDR2 as FQGNSA. CDR3 region: CASSSDREVGNTIYF. The CDR3 nucleotides read TGTGCCAGCAGCTCGGACAGGGAGGTCGGAAACACCATATATTTT.

V and J are TRBV30 and TRBJ1-2; the D gene is possibly TRBD1 (5 bases). Trimming shortened V by 3 bases and J by 3 bases, and 8 bases separated the two germline ends. This CDR3 has 12 residues. Germline-derived CDR1 and CDR2 are GTSNPN and SVGIG (reference sequence). CDR3 region: CAWSLQDYGYTF. The DNA of the CDR3 is TGTGCCTGGAGCCTACAGGACTATGGCTACACCTTC.

This clone was observed a single time. The chain has TRBV2 and TRBJ2-1, with D possibly matching TRBD1 (6 bases). Germline CDR1 is SNHLY and CDR2 is FYNNEI. CDR3 length: 13 amino acids. The V end was cut by 4 bases, the J end by 6 bases, with 10 bases between. CDR3 sequence reads: CASSVEQGNEQFF. DNA of the CDR3: TGTGCCAGCAGTGTAGAACAGGGCAATGAGCAGTTCTTC.

The J gene is TRBJ2-3, the V gene TRBV9; D possibly corresponds to TRBD1 (5 bases). The CDR3 sequence is 14 residues long. The V gene's germline CDR1 is SGDLS and CDR2 YYNGEE. The germline V and J ends were trimmed by 0 bases and 2 bases, with 7 bases remaining between them. CDR3 coding DNA: TGTGCCAGCAGCGTAGGACAGCTCACAGATACGCAGTATTTT. Protein: CASSVGQLTDTQYF.

The chain links TRBV6-1 to TRBJ2-7; maybe TRBD2 (6 bases). From germline, CDR1 is MNHNS and CDR2 SASEGT. The germline V and J ends were trimmed by 6 bases and 3 bases, with 15 bases remaining between them. CDR3 length: 14 residues. This CDR3 is CASSMTGLLYEQYF. DNA of the CDR3: TGTGCCAGCAGCATGACGGGACTTCTCTACGAGCAGTACTTC.

This rearrangement joins TRBV7-8 to TRBJ2-7, with 9 bases identical to TRBD2. The CDR3 length is 16 residues. CDR1 and CDR2 from the germline V gene are SGHVS and FQNEAQ. J was trimmed by 1 base and V by 2 bases; bases with no gene match: 6. The CDR3 sequence is CASSLWRLAVSYEQYF. Here the CDR3 DNA reads TGTGCCAGCAGCTTATGGCGACTAGCGGTATCCTACGAGCAGTACTTC.